Listed below are T cell receptor beta chains from one sample, sequenced in a study of blood T cell repertoires in COVID-19. Using immunoSEQ multiplex PCR, the repertoire was profiled, and TCRdb retains in-frame clones only, with some absent. This sample yields 280,000 or so clones, of which approximately 90% are seen a single time; over 6% belongs to the top ten. Material for sequencing was peripheral blood. The origin of the receptors is a woman in her thirties who had recovered from COVID-19. CDR3s include the opening cysteine and the closing phenylalanine or tryptophan. Each record gives: clone size, D gene, V gene, J gene, CDR3 DNA, CDR3 protein. A D gene is named only where the DNA matches it firmly. The size field is filled for only some rows; it gives once, few, many or a size class.

>.|.|TRBV7-8|TRBJ2-3
TGTGCCAGCAGCTTAGCATGGCCTAGCGGCACAGATACGCAGTATTTT
CASSLAWPSGTDTQYF
>.|TRBD1|TRBV29-1|TRBJ2-3
TGCAGCGTCAAATCCCTAGGGGGCTACACAGATACGCAGTATTTT
CSVKSLGGYTDTQYF
>.|.|TRBV5-6|TRBJ1-5
TGTGCCAGCAGCGCGGGGGAGGTCACTCAGCCCCAGCATTTT
CASSAGEVTQPQHF
>once|.|TRBV5-6|TRBJ2-1
TGTGCCAGCAGCTTGCGGGGGGCGAACTTGAATGAGCAGTTCTTC
CASSLRGANLNEQFF
>.|.|TRBV6-2/TRBV6-3|TRBJ1-5
TGTGCCAGCAGTTACCCGACAGTTAGCAATCAGCCCCAGCATTTT
CASSYPTVSNQPQHF
>.|.|TRBV9|TRBJ2-5
TGTGCCAGCAGCGTAGGTAACCGCGAGGAGACCCAGTACTTC
CASSVGNREETQYF
>.|TRBD1|TRBV6-6|TRBJ1-5
TGTGCCAGCAGTTACTCACAGGGGGTGGGCAATCAGCCCCAGCATTTT
CASSYSQGVGNQPQHF
>.|.|TRBV6-2/TRBV6-3|TRBJ1-2
TGTGCCAGCAGCCTATCCCGGGGGGATCATGGCTACACCTTC
CASSLSRGDHGYTF
>.|.|TRBV5-4|TRBJ1-2
TGTGCCAGCAGCTTGGAACCGGGGGAGGACTACGGCTACACCTTC
CASSLEPGEDYGYTF
>.|TRBD1|TRBV9|TRBJ1-5
TGTGCCAGCAACCGAGGGGGCGCGGGAAATCAGCCCCAGCATTTT
CASNRGGAGNQPQHF
>.|.|TRBV5-6|TRBJ1-2
TGTGCCAGCAGCGGCGGGACGTCGGACTATGGCTACACCTTC
CASSGGTSDYGYTF
>.|TRBD1|TRBV24-1|TRBJ2-5
TGTGCCACCAGTGAAACGACAGGGATTGGAGAGACCCAGTACTTC
CATSETTGIGETQYF
>.|.|TRBV20-1|TRBJ1-5
TGCAGTGCTAGTTCCCCCCCCGATCAGCCCCAGCATTTT
CSASSPPDQPQHF
>.|TRBD2|TRBV5-1|TRBJ2-1
TGCGCCAGCAGCTTGAGAGTAGCGGGGTTTTCCTACAATGAGCAGTTCTTC
CASSLRVAGFSYNEQFF
>.|.|TRBV7-9|TRBJ2-7
TGTGCCAGTCAGGGGACCCCCGACTACGAGCAGTACTTC
CASQGTPDYEQYF
>.|TRBD1|TRBV7-6|TRBJ1-6
TGTGCCAGCAGCAGGGACAGGGGCTCCTATAATTCACCCCTCCACTTT
CASSRDRGSYNSPLHF
>.|.|TRBV11-2|TRBJ1-2
TGTGCCAGCAGCTTAGGCGCGGGGAGCTATGGCTACACCTTC
CASSLGAGSYGYTF
>.|.|TRBV28|TRBJ1-1
TGTGCCAGCAGTTTATTAGTGTTTACAGGGAACACTGAAGCTTTCTTT
CASSLLVFTGNTEAFF
>once|TRBD1|TRBV29-1|TRBJ2-7
TGCAGCGTTACAGGGGGCTTTTCCTACGAGCAGTACTTC
CSVTGGFSYEQYF
>.|.|TRBV19|TRBJ1-1
TGTGCCAGTAGTAGTGATCGAGTATCCCTTGAAGCTTTCTTT
CASSSDRVSLEAFF
>.|TRBD1|TRBV24-1|TRBJ1-6
TGTGCCACCAGTGATGGACAGGGGACGAATTCACCCCTCCACTTT
CATSDGQGTNSPLHF
>.|TRBD2|TRBV2|TRBJ2-5
TGTGCCAGCAGTCATGGGACTAGCGGCATCCAAGAGACCCAGTACTTC
CASSHGTSGIQETQYF
>.|.|TRBV28|TRBJ1-2
TGTGCCAGCAGTTCGGGCAGGGCTAACTATGGCTACACCTTC
CASSSGRANYGYTF
>.|.|TRBV7-8|TRBJ2-3
TGTGCCAGCAGCCCCCCAGTGAGAATTCGCACAGATACACAGTATTTT
CASSPPVRIRTDTQYF
>.|TRBD2|TRBV5-1|TRBJ2-1
TGCGCCAGCAGCTGGACTAGCGGGGACTACAATGAGCAGTTCTTC
CASSWTSGDYNEQFF
>.|.|TRBV14|TRBJ1-5
TGTGCCAGCAGCCAAGGTTTGCAGGGGCGAAAGCATTTT
CASSQGLQGRKHF
>.|TRBD2|TRBV3-1/TRBV3-2|TRBJ2-5
TGTGCCAGCAGCCAAGATCGCGGGGCGGGGGGGCGGCAAGAGACCCAGTACTTC
CASSQDRGAGGRQETQYF
>.|.|TRBV18|TRBJ1-6
TGTGCCAGCTCACCACAGCCAGGGGATAATTCACCCCTCCACTTT
CASSPQPGDNSPLHF
>.|TRBD2|TRBV27|TRBJ2-1
TGTGCCAGCAGTCCGGGGGGGAGCGTCAATGAGCAGTTCTTC
CASSPGGSVNEQFF
>.|TRBD2|TRBV7-2|TRBJ2-1
TGTGCCAGCAGCTCGAGCGGGGGGGTACACGAGCAGTTCTTC
CASSSSGGVHEQFF
>.|.|TRBV5-1|TRBJ1-1
TGCGCCAGCAGCTTTTTGAGGGTCGGGGACACTGAAGCTTTCTTT
CASSFLRVGDTEAFF
>.|.|TRBV30|TRBJ2-1
TGTGCCTGGAGTATGACTAGGAGGGAGCAGTTCTTC
CAWSMTRREQFF